This TCR beta chain originates from a study of immune evolution from preneoplasia to lung adenocarcinoma. Study-wide findings and caveats: Normal lung had highest clonality; later lesions appeared denser, more diverse.

TCRdb's copy holds only in-frame clones and misses some; the assay was immunoSEQ multiplex PCR. The sample consists of more than 9,000 clones, roughly 85% of them appearing once. On this clone itself: Its antigen is as yet unknown.

V was clipped by 4 bases and J by 12 bases; unmatched bases: 15. CDR1 and CDR2 (germline): MDHEN, SYDVKM. This CDR3 spans 16 amino acids. Source material: FFPE minimally invasive lung adenocarcinoma tissue. This rearrangement joins TRBV28 to TRBJ1-6, with 7 bases identical to TRBD1. The sequence was collected from a person aged 70 to 85 with lung adenocarcinoma. In DNA, the CDR3 is TGTGCCAGCAGTTCCCTATCGACAGGGATCGGTTTACCCCTCCACTTT. It translates to CASSSLSTGIGLPLHF.